These T cell receptor beta chains were read from a single sample in a study of CD8 T cells in Susac syndrome. MiXCR, applied by TCRdb to the immunoSEQ multiplex PCR reads, yields one record per CDR3 protein. The sample includes 160,000 or so distinct CDR3 sequences, roughly 94% seen only once; the top ten take roughly 0.19%. Material: CD8+ T cells from PBMCs. The source is a human donor with multiple sclerosis. Both conserved end residues are part of each CDR3. Each record gives: J gene, V gene, clone size, CDR3 length, D gene, CDR3 protein, CDR3 DNA. D genes are given only for firm matches. For some rows the clone size is stated as once, few or many, or as a class when expanded; others skip it.

J gene: TRBJ1-6; V gene: TRBV29-1; clone size: NA; CDR3 length: 14; D gene: NA; CDR3 protein: CSVVMQGPGSPLHF; CDR3 DNA: TGCAGCGTTGTAATGCAGGGGCCAGGTTCACCCCTCCACTTT
J gene: TRBJ1-1; V gene: TRBV20-1; clone size: NA; CDR3 length: 16; D gene: NA; CDR3 protein: CSARALGVTLNTEAFF; CDR3 DNA: TGCAGTGCTAGAGCCCTAGGTGTCACCCTGAACACTGAAGCTTTCTTT
J gene: TRBJ2-5; V gene: TRBV12-3/TRBV12-4; clone size: NA; CDR3 length: 14; D gene: NA; CDR3 protein: CASSLFGPRETQYF; CDR3 DNA: TGTGCCAGCAGTTTATTTGGGCCCAGAGAGACCCAGTACTTC
J gene: TRBJ2-3; V gene: TRBV9; clone size: NA; CDR3 length: 14; D gene: NA; CDR3 protein: CASSATKNTDTQYF; CDR3 DNA: TGTGCCAGCAGCGCCACAAAGAACACAGATACGCAGTATTTT
J gene: TRBJ1-5; V gene: TRBV27; clone size: few; CDR3 length: 12; D gene: NA; CDR3 protein: CASSSRNQPQHF; CDR3 DNA: TGTGCCAGCAGTTCGAGAAATCAGCCCCAGCATTTT
J gene: TRBJ1-5; V gene: TRBV30; clone size: NA; CDR3 length: 17; D gene: NA; CDR3 protein: CAWSVNPGRFRIWPQHF; CDR3 DNA: TGTGCCTGGAGCGTGAACCCGGGACGTTTCAGAATCTGGCCCCAGCATTTT
J gene: TRBJ1-1; V gene: TRBV28; clone size: NA; CDR3 length: 15; D gene: NA; CDR3 protein: CASSSPREGDTEAFF; CDR3 DNA: TGTGCCAGCAGTTCCCCCAGGGAGGGAGACACTGAAGCTTTCTTT
J gene: TRBJ2-3; V gene: TRBV12-3/TRBV12-4; clone size: once; CDR3 length: 14; D gene: TRBD2; CDR3 protein: CASSASGVTDTQYF; CDR3 DNA: TGTGCCAGCAGTGCTAGCGGGGTCACAGATACGCAGTATTTT
J gene: TRBJ2-4; V gene: TRBV12-5; clone size: NA; CDR3 length: 12; D gene: NA; CDR3 protein: CASGLGPPHQYF; CDR3 DNA: TGTGCTAGTGGTTTGGGCCCCCCTCATCAGTACTTC
J gene: TRBJ1-1; V gene: TRBV6-5; clone size: few; CDR3 length: 12; D gene: NA; CDR3 protein: CASSYYGTEAFF; CDR3 DNA: TGTGCCAGCAGTTACTACGGCACAGAAGCTTTCTTT
J gene: TRBJ1-1; V gene: TRBV20-1; clone size: once; CDR3 length: 14; D gene: NA; CDR3 protein: CSARGHRENTEAFF; CDR3 DNA: TGCAGTGCTAGAGGTCACAGGGAGAACACTGAAGCTTTCTTT
J gene: TRBJ2-3; V gene: TRBV30; clone size: few; CDR3 length: 11; D gene: NA; CDR3 protein: CASSDTDTQYF; CDR3 DNA: TGTGCCTCCTCGGACACAGATACGCAGTATTTT
J gene: TRBJ1-1; V gene: TRBV9; clone size: once; CDR3 length: 18; D gene: TRBD1; CDR3 protein: CASSFQPGTGSLTTEAFF; CDR3 DNA: TGTGCCAGCAGCTTCCAACCCGGGACAGGATCCCTAACGACTGAAGCTTTCTTT
J gene: TRBJ2-1; V gene: TRBV7-6; clone size: NA; CDR3 length: 16; D gene: NA; CDR3 protein: CASSHPDGRSYNEQFF; CDR3 DNA: TGTGCCAGCAGCCATCCGGACGGTCGTTCCTACAATGAGCAGTTCTTC
J gene: TRBJ1-2; V gene: TRBV4-1; clone size: NA; CDR3 length: 14; D gene: TRBD1; CDR3 protein: CASRSGTGTYGYTF; CDR3 DNA: TGCGCCAGCAGATCCGGGACAGGAACCTATGGCTACACCTTC
J gene: TRBJ2-7; V gene: TRBV20-1; clone size: NA; CDR3 length: 15; D gene: NA; CDR3 protein: CSARDPASWTYEQYF; CDR3 DNA: TGCAGTGCTAGAGATCCGGCTAGCTGGACCTACGAGCAGTACTTC
J gene: TRBJ1-1; V gene: TRBV4-1; clone size: NA; CDR3 length: 11; D gene: NA; CDR3 protein: CASSQAGEAFF; CDR3 DNA: TGCGCCAGCAGCCAAGCAGGTGAAGCTTTCTTT
J gene: TRBJ2-7; V gene: TRBV5-6; clone size: NA; CDR3 length: 15; D gene: TRBD1; CDR3 protein: CASSGSGGRHYEQYF; CDR3 DNA: TGTGCCAGCAGCGGATCAGGGGGCCGACACTACGAGCAGTACTTC
J gene: TRBJ2-7; V gene: TRBV27; clone size: NA; CDR3 length: 15; D gene: TRBD2; CDR3 protein: CASMIEAGGTYEQYF; CDR3 DNA: TGTGCCAGCATGATAGAGGCGGGGGGAACGTACGAGCAGTACTTC
J gene: TRBJ2-7; V gene: TRBV6-5; clone size: NA; CDR3 length: 13; D gene: NA; CDR3 protein: CASSSRAAYEQYF; CDR3 DNA: TGTGCCAGCAGTTCGCGGGCTGCCTACGAGCAGTACTTC
J gene: TRBJ1-2; V gene: TRBV29-1; clone size: NA; CDR3 length: 12; D gene: TRBD1; CDR3 protein: CSVGRTGYGYTF; CDR3 DNA: TGCAGCGTTGGCCGGACAGGGTATGGCTACACCTTC
J gene: TRBJ1-1; V gene: TRBV2; clone size: NA; CDR3 length: 15; D gene: NA; CDR3 protein: CASKSSGRTNTEAFF; CDR3 DNA: TGTGCCAGCAAGTCCTCGGGACGGACAAACACTGAAGCTTTCTTT
J gene: TRBJ1-1; V gene: TRBV3-1; clone size: NA; CDR3 length: 17; D gene: NA; CDR3 protein: CASSPRERGDHWTEAFF; CDR3 DNA: TGTGCCAGCAGCCCCCGCGAGAGAGGGGACCACTGGACTGAAGCTTTCTTT
J gene: TRBJ2-1; V gene: TRBV6-1; clone size: NA; CDR3 length: 15; D gene: TRBD2; CDR3 protein: CASSEEAGGYNEQFF; CDR3 DNA: TGTGCCAGCAGTGAAGAAGCGGGGGGGTACAATGAGCAGTTCTTC
J gene: TRBJ2-6; V gene: TRBV12-5; clone size: NA; CDR3 length: 14; D gene: NA; CDR3 protein: CASGFSSGANVLTF; CDR3 DNA: TGTGCTAGTGGTTTTTCATCTGGGGCCAACGTCCTGACTTTC
J gene: TRBJ2-2; V gene: TRBV4-2; clone size: NA; CDR3 length: 16; D gene: NA; CDR3 protein: CASSGRTEINTGELFF; CDR3 DNA: TGTGCCAGCAGCGGGAGGACAGAGATAAACACCGGGGAGCTGTTTTTT
J gene: TRBJ2-7; V gene: TRBV27; clone size: NA; CDR3 length: 16; D gene: NA; CDR3 protein: CASSSSIGAIPLEQYF; CDR3 DNA: TGTGCCAGCAGTTCTTCAATCGGGGCAATACCCCTGGAGCAGTACTTC
J gene: TRBJ1-2; V gene: TRBV2; clone size: NA; CDR3 length: 16; D gene: TRBD1; CDR3 protein: CASSGKPGQDYYGYTF; CDR3 DNA: TGTGCCAGCAGTGGTAAACCGGGACAGGATTACTATGGCTACACCTTC
J gene: TRBJ2-7; V gene: TRBV13; clone size: NA; CDR3 length: 14; D gene: TRBD1; CDR3 protein: CASSPDRGGYEQYF; CDR3 DNA: TGTGCCAGCAGCCCTGACAGGGGGGGCTACGAGCAGTACTTC
J gene: TRBJ2-7; V gene: TRBV20-1; clone size: NA; CDR3 length: 14; D gene: TRBD1; CDR3 protein: CSATTQGAPYEQYF; CDR3 DNA: TGCAGTGCTACTACCCAGGGGGCCCCCTACGAGCAGTACTTC
J gene: TRBJ1-1; V gene: TRBV27; clone size: NA; CDR3 length: 14; D gene: TRBD1; CDR3 protein: CASSNPGGNTEAFF; CDR3 DNA: TGTGCCAGCAGTAACCCAGGGGGGAACACTGAAGCTTTCTTT
J gene: TRBJ2-7; V gene: TRBV6-5; clone size: NA; CDR3 length: 13; D gene: TRBD1; CDR3 protein: CASSLDRFYEQYF; CDR3 DNA: TGTGCCAGCAGTTTGGACAGGTTCTACGAGCAGTACTTC
J gene: TRBJ2-7; V gene: TRBV28; clone size: NA; CDR3 length: 18; D gene: TRBD1; CDR3 protein: CASSLTGTGAAFSYEQYF; CDR3 DNA: TGTGCCAGCAGTTTGACCGGGACAGGGGCCGCCTTCTCCTACGAGCAGTACTTC
J gene: TRBJ2-5; V gene: TRBV19; clone size: NA; CDR3 length: 15; D gene: TRBD1; CDR3 protein: CASSPYGQDQETQYF; CDR3 DNA: TGTGCCAGTAGTCCCTACGGACAGGACCAAGAGACCCAGTACTTC
J gene: TRBJ2-7; V gene: TRBV12-3/TRBV12-4; clone size: NA; CDR3 length: 13; D gene: NA; CDR3 protein: CASSYGLLYEQYF; CDR3 DNA: TGTGCCAGCTCTTACGGTCTCTTATACGAGCAGTACTTC
J gene: TRBJ1-2; V gene: TRBV5-6; clone size: NA; CDR3 length: 13; D gene: TRBD1; CDR3 protein: CASSLEAGGGYTF; CDR3 DNA: TGTGCCAGCAGCTTGGAGGCAGGGGGTGGCTACACCTTC
J gene: TRBJ2-7; V gene: TRBV14; clone size: NA; CDR3 length: 16; D gene: NA; CDR3 protein: CASSQDLRAYSYEQYF; CDR3 DNA: TGTGCCAGCAGCCAAGATCTCAGAGCCTACTCCTACGAGCAGTACTTC
J gene: TRBJ1-3; V gene: TRBV13; clone size: NA; CDR3 length: 14; D gene: NA; CDR3 protein: CASSLRQETNTIYF; CDR3 DNA: TGTGCCAGCAGCTTGAGACAGGAGACTAACACCATATATTTT
J gene: TRBJ2-5; V gene: TRBV7-2; clone size: few; CDR3 length: 15; D gene: NA; CDR3 protein: CASSLGGGRRETQYF; CDR3 DNA: TGTGCCAGCAGCTTAGGTGGGGGGAGGCGAGAGACCCAGTACTTC
J gene: TRBJ1-1; V gene: TRBV5-1; clone size: once; CDR3 length: 15; D gene: TRBD1; CDR3 protein: CASSARDRAGTEAFF; CDR3 DNA: TGCGCCAGCAGCGCCCGGGACAGGGCGGGCACTGAAGCTTTCTTT
J gene: TRBJ1-6; V gene: TRBV27; clone size: NA; CDR3 length: 13; D gene: NA; CDR3 protein: CASTRTFSSPLHF; CDR3 DNA: TGTGCCAGCACCCGAACCTTTTCTTCACCCCTCCACTTT
J gene: TRBJ2-1; V gene: TRBV15; clone size: NA; CDR3 length: 18; D gene: NA; CDR3 protein: CATSSHSSASASYNEQFF; CDR3 DNA: TGTGCCACCAGCAGTCACTCCTCGGCTAGCGCGTCCTACAATGAGCAGTTCTTC
J gene: TRBJ1-6; V gene: TRBV9; clone size: NA; CDR3 length: 14; D gene: TRBD1; CDR3 protein: CASSGGTENSPLHF; CDR3 DNA: TGTGCCAGCAGCGGCGGGACAGAGAATTCACCCCTCCACTTT
J gene: TRBJ1-2; V gene: TRBV7-9; clone size: NA; CDR3 length: 12; D gene: NA; CDR3 protein: CASSLSREGYTF; CDR3 DNA: TGTGCCAGCAGCTTATCCCGAGAGGGCTACACCTTC
J gene: TRBJ1-2; V gene: TRBV9; clone size: once; CDR3 length: 13; D gene: NA; CDR3 protein: CASSGLRDDGYTF; CDR3 DNA: TGTGCCAGCAGCGGCCTCCGGGACGATGGCTACACCTTC
J gene: TRBJ2-7; V gene: TRBV9; clone size: NA; CDR3 length: 14; D gene: NA; CDR3 protein: CASSFRQLPYEQYF; CDR3 DNA: TGTGCCAGCAGCTTCCGACAGTTACCCTACGAGCAGTACTTC
J gene: TRBJ2-3; V gene: TRBV5-1; clone size: NA; CDR3 length: 13; D gene: NA; CDR3 protein: CASRDREIDTQYF; CDR3 DNA: TGCGCCAGTCGGGACCGGGAGATAGATACGCAGTATTTT